The text below deals with one T cell receptor beta chain. The antigen remains unidentified. This entry is derived from a study of blood T cells in healthy people across ages. Findings and caveats of the study: Shifts in expanded clonotypes may have been confounded by donor CMV status, which was unknown. A roughly linear fall in TCR beta diversity per million T cells was seen with increasing age. Estimates of total diversity, which came from one million sequenced T cells, were considered to be underestimates.

Primed by a sample-barcoded 5' primer and a J-beta primer mix, a second PCR proceeded for roughly 7 to 11 cycles. One entry per CDR3 protein, called by TCRdb with MiXCR from the 5' RACE reads. The table has 910,000 or so distinct CDR3 sequences, 51% seen once. Peripheral blood from each donor was collected in a volume of approximately 9.2 milliliters. The sequence was obtained from a woman aged 60-75 years in good health. Input material: blood.

For the CDR3, the DNA is TGTGCCAGCAGCTTAGGACAGACGGGACCGAGGTACTTC. It encodes CASSLGQTGPRYF. This rearrangement joins TRBV7-8 to TRBJ2-5; either TRBD1 or TRBD2 may fit D (5 bases each). The V end was cut by 1 base, the J end by 13 bases, with 16 bases between. This CDR3 is built from 13 residues. Germline V gene sequence: CDR1 SGHVS, CDR2 FQNEAQ. The full variable domain, its missing parts supplied by reference TRBV7-8 and TRBJ2-5, is GAGVSQSPRYKVAKRGQDVALRCDPISGHVSLFWYQQALGQGPEFLTYFQNEAQLDKSGLPSDRFFAERPEGSVSTLKIQRTQQEDSAVYLCASSLGQTGPRYFGPGTRLLVL.